This TCR beta chain emerged from a study of molecular identifiers for immune sequencing clone quantification (dated by TCRdb to the late 2010s). Notes on the research overall: For a replicate experiment, RNA from about 20,000 or 100,000 naive CD8 T cells was divided into five aliquots, of which four were sequenced. This methods study used CD8 T cells to benchmark TCR RNA copy counting and molecular-identifier clustering-based TCR repertoire sequencing (MIDCIRS).

From the cysteine up to the phenylalanine, the CDR3 has a length of 12 residues. Of the read, only the CDR3 DNA is kept; its 36 bases are in frame from base 1. Trimming removed 5 bases from V and 10 bases from J, leaving 14 bases between the germline ends. The germline V gene provides CDR1 MNHEY and CDR2 SVGEGT. Libraries of naive CD8 T cells were generated from roughly 20,000 to 1,000,000 sorted cells, with 10%, 30% or 50% of the purified RNA used. On a BD FACSAria II, naive CD8 T cells were FACS-sorted as CD8+CD4-CCR7+CD45RA+ and collected into RLT Plus buffer. To test detection sensitivity, Jurkat RNA equivalent to over 8 TCR copies was spiked into samples of roughly 19,000-1,000,000 naive CD8 T cells. CD8 T cells were enriched using RosetteSep CD8+ T Cell Enrichment Cocktail and Ficoll-Paque, and the enriched cells then underwent ACK red cell lysis. Comments on this clonotype: Its antigen has not been determined. This may arise from a read error, as a much more abundant clone is one base away.

The library was produced with PCR. The run used a NextSeq 500. Bulk TCR libraries were generated as previously described, with the TCR primers listed in Table S5 used. Purification of total RNA was performed with the Qiagen AllPrep DNA/RNA kit. Before analysis, reads from multiple sequencing runs of one library were combined. Per the authors' processing: Only reads with exact TCR constant sequence were kept, trimmed to 150 nt, and grouped by their 12-nt molecular barcodes. Reads in each barcode group were sub-clustered using a 15% Levenshtein threshold, and a quality-weighted consensus sequence was built for each RNA molecule. Non-functional sequences were discarded, and so were lower-count sequences lying one edit away from another sequence. Based on a fit of two negative binomial distributions, barcode sub-clusters having less than 20% of the maximum read count were discarded. Clones were called with MiXCR by TCRdb after fastp trimmed the public reads at Q25, and only in-frame beta chains were retained. Rows are unified per CDR3 protein, each entry keeping the most common DNA and genes. The authors' filters were not applied to this entry. The sample table contains about half a million distinct CDR3 sequences; only one count was recorded for roughly 25% of them. Around 0.78% of the sample lies in the top ten.

The full study reports these points: When barcode sub-clustering was left out, chimeric consensus sequences inflated TCR diversity, with chimeras reaching as high as 47%. Highly expanded clone sizes could be underestimated because identical TCR molecules may share a barcode. About 2.9 recovered TCR RNA copies per cell were obtained by modeling, versus about 9 by digital PCR, implying a capture efficiency of about 30%. The naive libraries included spiked-in Jurkat TCR RNA (roughly nine copies' worth), and this RNA is not part of the donor repertoire. Even against a background of about a million naive CD8 T cells, spiked-in Jurkat TCR RNA amounting to a single cell's worth was reported to be detectable. In CMV-specific effector cells, over 99% of molecules were held by clones above 20 RNA copies, whereas under 1% of molecules were held by such clones in naive cells.

The clonotype was recovered from a human donor in good health. Some libraries in this study had Jurkat cell RNA spiked in. The rearranged segments are TRBV6-2 or TRBV6-3 and TRBJ1-1, with no reliable assignment of the D segment. The sample taken for sequencing was naive CD8+ T cells from blood, with Jurkat cell RNA spiked in. The cell subset or site tag for this specimen amounts to: FACS-sorted CD8+CD4-CCR7+CD45RA+ naive T cells. The nucleotide sequence reads TGTGCCAGCAGTAATCCCCACCCTGCAGCTTTCTTT. Translated, it reads CASSNPHPAAFF.